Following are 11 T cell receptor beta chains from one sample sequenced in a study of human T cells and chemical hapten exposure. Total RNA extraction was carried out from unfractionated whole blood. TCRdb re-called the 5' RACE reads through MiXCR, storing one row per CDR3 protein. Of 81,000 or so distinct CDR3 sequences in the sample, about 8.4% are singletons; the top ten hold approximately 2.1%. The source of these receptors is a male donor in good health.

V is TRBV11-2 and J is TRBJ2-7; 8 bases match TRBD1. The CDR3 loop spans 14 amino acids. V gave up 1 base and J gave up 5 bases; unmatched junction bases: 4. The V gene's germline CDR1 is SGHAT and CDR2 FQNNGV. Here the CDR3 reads CASSLGTGPHEQYF. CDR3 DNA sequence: TGTGCCAGCAGCTTAGGGACAGGGCCCCACGAGCAGTACTTC.

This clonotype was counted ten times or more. CDR3 in DNA: TGTGCCAGCAGGCCCATGGAGATCACAGATACGCAGTATTTT. This gives the protein CASRPMEITDTQYF. The chain carries TRBV7-2 and TRBJ2-3; D ambiguous. The CDR3 runs to 14 residues. Trimming shortened V by 6 bases and J by 2 bases, and 12 bases separated the two germline ends. CDR1 and CDR2 from the germline V gene are SGHTA and FQGNSA.

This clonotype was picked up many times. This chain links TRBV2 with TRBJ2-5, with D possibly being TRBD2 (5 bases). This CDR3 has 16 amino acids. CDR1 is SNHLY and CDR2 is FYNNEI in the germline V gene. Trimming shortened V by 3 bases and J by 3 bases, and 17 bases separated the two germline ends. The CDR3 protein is CASSDEAQTTEETQYF. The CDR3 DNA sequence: TGTGCCAGCAGTGACGAGGCGCAGACTACCGAAGAGACCCAGTACTTC.

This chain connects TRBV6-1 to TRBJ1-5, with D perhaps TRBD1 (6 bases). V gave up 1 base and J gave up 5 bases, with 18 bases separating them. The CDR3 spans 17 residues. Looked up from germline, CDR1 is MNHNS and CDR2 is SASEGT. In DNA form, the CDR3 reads TGTGCCAGCAGTGAAGGGCCCTTCGACAGGAGGGATCAGCCCCAGCATTTT. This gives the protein CASSEGPFDRRDQPQHF.

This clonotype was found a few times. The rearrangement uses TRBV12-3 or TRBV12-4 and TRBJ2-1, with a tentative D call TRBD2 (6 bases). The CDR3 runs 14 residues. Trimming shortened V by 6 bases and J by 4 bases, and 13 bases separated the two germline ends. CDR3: CASSWGGKYNEQFF. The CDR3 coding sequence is TGTGCCAGCAGCTGGGGAGGAAAGTACAATGAGCAGTTCTTC.

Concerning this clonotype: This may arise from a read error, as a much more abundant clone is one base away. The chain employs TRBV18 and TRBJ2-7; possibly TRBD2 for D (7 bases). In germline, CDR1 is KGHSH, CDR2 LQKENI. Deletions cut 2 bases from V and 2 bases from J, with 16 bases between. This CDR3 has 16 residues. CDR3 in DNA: TGTGCCAGCTCACCAATCCGGACTAGGGGGACCTACGAGCAGTACTTC. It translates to CASSPIRTRGTYEQYF.

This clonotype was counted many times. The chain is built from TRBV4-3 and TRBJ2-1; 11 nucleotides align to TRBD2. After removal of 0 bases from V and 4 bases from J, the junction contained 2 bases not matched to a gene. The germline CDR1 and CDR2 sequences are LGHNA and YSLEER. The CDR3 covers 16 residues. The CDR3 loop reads CASSQETSGGYNEQFF. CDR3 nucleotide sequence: TGCGCCAGCAGCCAAGAAACTAGCGGGGGTTACAATGAGCAGTTCTTC.

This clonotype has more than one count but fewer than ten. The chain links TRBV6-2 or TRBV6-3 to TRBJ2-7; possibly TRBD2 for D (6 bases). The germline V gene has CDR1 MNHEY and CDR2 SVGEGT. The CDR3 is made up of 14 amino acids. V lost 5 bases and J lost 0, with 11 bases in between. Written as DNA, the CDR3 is TGTGCCAGCAGTCGGGGACTGTTCTCCTACGAGCAGTACTTC. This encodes CASSRGLFSYEQYF.

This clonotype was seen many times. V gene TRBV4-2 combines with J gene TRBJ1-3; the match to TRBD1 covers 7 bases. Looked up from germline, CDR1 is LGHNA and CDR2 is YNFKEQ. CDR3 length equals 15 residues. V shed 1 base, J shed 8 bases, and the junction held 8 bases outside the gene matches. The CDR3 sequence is CASSQARQGADTIYF. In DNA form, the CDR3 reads TGTGCCAGCAGCCAAGCGAGACAGGGTGCGGACACCATATATTTT.

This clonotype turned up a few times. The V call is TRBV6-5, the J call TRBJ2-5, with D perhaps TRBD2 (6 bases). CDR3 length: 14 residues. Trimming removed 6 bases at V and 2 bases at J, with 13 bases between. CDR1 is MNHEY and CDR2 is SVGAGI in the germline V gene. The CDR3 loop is CASSPVGLQETQYF. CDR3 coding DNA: TGTGCCAGCAGCCCCGTGGGACTTCAAGAGACCCAGTACTTC.

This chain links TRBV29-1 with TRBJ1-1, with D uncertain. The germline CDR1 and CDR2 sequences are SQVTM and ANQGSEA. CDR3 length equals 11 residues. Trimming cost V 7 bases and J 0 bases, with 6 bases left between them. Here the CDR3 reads CSGSMNTEAFF. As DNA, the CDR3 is TGCAGCGGCTCGATGAACACTGAAGCTTTCTTT.